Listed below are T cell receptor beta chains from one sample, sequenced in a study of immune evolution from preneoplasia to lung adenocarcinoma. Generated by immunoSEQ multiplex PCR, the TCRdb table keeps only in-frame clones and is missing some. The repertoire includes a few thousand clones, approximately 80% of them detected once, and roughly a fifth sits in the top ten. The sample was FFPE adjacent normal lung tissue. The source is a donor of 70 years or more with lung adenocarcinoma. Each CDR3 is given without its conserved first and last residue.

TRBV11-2 ASSLRAGGARGAGELF
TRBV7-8 ASSPLVAGGPRETQY
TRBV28 ASSLADEQF
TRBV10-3 AISDDQGNTEAF
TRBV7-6 ASSLGRTISHEQY
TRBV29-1 SVDYNGPGGSYNEQF
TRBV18 ASSPGEETQY
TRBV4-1 ASTTRVTTNEKLF
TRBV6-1 ASSDRGSGANVLT
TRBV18 ASSPEQGWEAF
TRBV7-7 ASAGGHGETQY